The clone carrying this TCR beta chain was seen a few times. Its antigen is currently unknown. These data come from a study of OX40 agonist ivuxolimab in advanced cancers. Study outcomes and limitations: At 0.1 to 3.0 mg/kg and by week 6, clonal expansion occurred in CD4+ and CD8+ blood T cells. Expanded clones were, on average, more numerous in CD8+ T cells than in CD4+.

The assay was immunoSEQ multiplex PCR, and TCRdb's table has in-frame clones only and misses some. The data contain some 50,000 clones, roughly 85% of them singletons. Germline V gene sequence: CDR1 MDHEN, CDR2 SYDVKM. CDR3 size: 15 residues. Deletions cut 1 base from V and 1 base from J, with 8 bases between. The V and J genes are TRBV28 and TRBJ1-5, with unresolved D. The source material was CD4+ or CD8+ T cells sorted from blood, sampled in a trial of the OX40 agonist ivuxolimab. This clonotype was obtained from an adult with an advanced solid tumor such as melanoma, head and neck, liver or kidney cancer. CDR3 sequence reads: CASSLSVTSNQPQHF. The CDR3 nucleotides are TGTGCCAGCAGTTTATCTGTAACAAGCAATCAGCCCCAGCATTTT. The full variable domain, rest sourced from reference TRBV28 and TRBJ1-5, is DVKVTQSSRYLVKRTGEKVFLECVQDMDHENMFWYRQDPGLGLRLIYFSYDVKMKEKGDIPEGYSVSREKKERFSLILESASTNQTSMYLCASSLSVTSNQPQHFGDGTRLSIL.